This T cell receptor beta chain emerged from a study of T cell responses to AZD1222 COVID-19 vaccine. Study results and caveats: Seropositivity was recorded at baseline in only 6 or 7 AZD1222 recipients. Most donors were white British and more were female, and clonal diversity was possibly underestimated.

V shed 4 bases and J 3 bases; nucleotides not matched to a gene: 8. There are 16 residues in the CDR3. Germline V gives CDR1 MNHEY, CDR2 SVGEGT. A word on this clone: Its antigen remains unknown.

Only in-frame clones appear in the TCRdb table, and some are missing; sequencing was by immunoSEQ multiplex PCR. The data contain roughly 110,000 clones, roughly 90% of them singletons. The J gene is TRBJ2-5, the V gene TRBV6-2 or TRBV6-3, with 10 bases that match TRBD2. This TCR was sampled from an adult in good health. This specimen consisted of peripheral blood, obtained on day 0 of AZD1222 vaccination. This chain's CDR3 is CASSFPLAGEEETQYF. CDR3 bases: TGTGCCAGCAGTTTCCCCCTAGCGGGAGAAGAAGAGACCCAGTACTTC.